The text below deals with one T cell receptor beta chain. Antigen: not known. Compared with germline, one end of the junction differs, possibly owing to a read error. This sample was included in a study of blood T cells in healthy people across ages. The CDR3 is made up of 17 amino acids. In germline, CDR1 is MDHEN, CDR2 SYDVKM. Through a sample-barcoded 5' primer and a J-beta primer mix, a second PCR was run for roughly 6 to 12 cycles. In TCRdb, the 5' RACE reads were re-called with MiXCR into one record per CDR3 protein. Altogether about 670,000 distinct CDR3 sequences are present, over 40% being singletons, with the ten largest covering approximately 15%. The authors isolated at least 7 million PBMCs per sample. Study-level findings and limits: TCR beta diversity, measured per million T cells, fell in a roughly linear way with age. Among long-lived donors, naive CD4+ cells were more numerous and diversity higher than in aged donors.

Sequenced material: blood. V gene TRBV28 combines with J gene TRBJ2-7, with 11 bases matching TRBD2. The clonotype was recovered from a woman aged 80 or older in good health. The CDR3 loop reads CVSSLAMTSGTPRKQYF. In DNA, the CDR3 is TGTGTCAGCAGTTTGGCTATGACTAGCGGGACCCCCCGTAAGCAGTACTTC. The complete variable domain, with remaining parts taken from reference TRBV28 and TRBJ2-7, reads DVKVTQSSRYLVKRTGEKVFLECVQDMDHENMFWYRQDPGLGLRLIYFSYDVKMKEKGDIPEGYSVSREKKERFSLILESASTNQTSMYLCVSSLAMTSGTPRKQYFGPGTRLTVT.